This entry lists 5 T cell receptor beta chains sequenced from one sample in a study of T cell repertoires in cytomegalovirus infection. MiXCR was run by TCRdb on the reads, yielding one entry per CDR3 protein. The sample yields approximately 500,000 distinct CDR3 sequences, approximately 11% seen once. Input material: PBMCs. These receptors were collected from a human donor in good health (CMV status not recorded). Some clones in this sample may be carry-over from other donors' samples.

There are many counts of this clonotype. V usage is TRBV11-3 and J usage is TRBJ1-5; the D is unclear. This CDR3 comprises 14 residues. The germline CDR1 and CDR2 sequences are SGHNT and YENEEA. Trimming shortened V by 5 bases and J by 4 bases, and 12 bases separated the two germline ends. CDR3 sequence reads: CASSPGGDNQPQHF. DNA for the CDR3: TGTGCCAGCAGCCCAGGCGGGGATAATCAGCCCCAGCATTTT.

The chain combines TRBV29-1 with TRBJ2-1, with 8 bases that match TRBD1. CDR3 size: 13 residues. Looked up from germline, CDR1 is SQVTM and CDR2 is ANQGSEA. Unmatched junction bases numbered 10, after V lost 7 bases and J lost 8 bases. CDR3 sequence: CSGTTGASDEQFF. The CDR3 nucleotides are TGCAGCGGAACGACAGGGGCCAGCGATGAGCAGTTCTTC.

This clonotype was found many times. The CDR3 DNA is TGTGCCAGCAGTTCCTGGATCTCCAAAAACATTCAGTACTTC. This encodes CASSSWISKNIQYF. The V and J genes are TRBV12-3 or TRBV12-4 and TRBJ2-4, with D unresolved. The CDR3 has 14 amino acids. V lost 4 bases to trimming and J lost 2 bases, with 9 bases between them.

This clonotype came up a few times. The rearrangement uses TRBV9 and TRBJ2-3, with a possible D match to TRBD2 (5 bases). The germline V gene encodes CDR1 SGDLS and CDR2 YYNGEE. Deletions cut 4 bases from V and 2 bases from J, with 17 bases between. This CDR3 comprises 16 residues. In DNA form, the CDR3 reads TGTGCCAGCAGCACCAGTCCGGAGGCAAACACAGATACGCAGTATTTT. Its translation is CASSTSPEANTDTQYF.

In its sample, this clonotype was seen a few times. The chain combines TRBV6-2 or TRBV6-3 with TRBJ1-6; no reliable D call. Looked up from germline, CDR1 is MNHEY and CDR2 is SVGEGT. The CDR3 spans 16 residues. V was trimmed by 2 bases and J by 5 bases, leaving 13 bases between them. The CDR3 sequence is CASSYPPGSHNSPLHF. The CDR3 DNA follows: TGTGCCAGCAGTTACCCCCCGGGGTCCCATAATTCACCCCTCCACTTT.